The 20 T cell receptor beta chains in this list originate from one sample, sequenced in a study of T cell responses to AZD1222 COVID-19 vaccine. Sequencing used immunoSEQ multiplex PCR; TCRdb keeps in-frame clones, though not all of them. The sample consists of about 70,000 clones, roughly nine tenths of them appearing once. The sample consisted of peripheral blood, taken 28 days after the second AZD1222 dose. The origin of the receptors is an adult who received the AZD1222 COVID-19 vaccine.

The rearrangement uses TRBV4-2 and TRBJ2-3; TRBD2 might be the D (6 bases). Germline V lookup: CDR1 LGHNA, CDR2 YNFKEQ. This CDR3 comprises 15 residues. The ends were cut back, 4 bases at V and 0 bases at J, with 11 bases in the middle. Written as DNA, the CDR3 is TGTGCCAGCAGCCGGGAGGCGGGGAGCACAGATACGCAGTATTTT. This encodes CASSREAGSTDTQYF.

A note on this clone: The junction departs from the called germline gene at one end, perhaps through a read error. The rearrangement joins TRBV12-3 or TRBV12-4 to TRBJ1-6; D might be TRBD1 (5 bases). The CDR3 length is 13 residues. The CDR3 is CASSAQGNPPLHF. CDR3 DNA: TGTGCCAGCAGTGCCCAGGGTAATCCACCCCTCCACTTT.

The J gene is TRBJ1-4, the V gene TRBV5-5; 7 positions match TRBD1. V dropped 4 bases and J dropped 7; count of bases not matched to a gene: 10. The CDR3 is made up of 15 amino acids. Germline V gene lookup returns CDR1 SGHKS and CDR2 YYEKEE (reference sequence). CDR3 amino acids: CASSGNTGVIEKLFF. CDR3 DNA sequence: TGTGCCAGCAGCGGAAACACAGGGGTCATTGAAAAACTGTTTTTT.

The chain has TRBV5-1 and TRBJ1-3; a weak D match, TRBD1 (6 bases). Germline CDR1 and CDR2: SGHRS and YFSETQ. Trimming took 0 bases from V and 8 from J, leaving 12 bases between them. CDR3 size: 14 residues. The DNA for the CDR3 is TGCGCCAGCAGCTTGGCACAGGGCGCGGACACCATATATTTT. It is translated as CASSLAQGADTIYF.

The CDR3 sequence is CASSQSTGVDEAFF. CDR3 in DNA: TGTGCCAGCAGCCAATCGACAGGGGTCGATGAAGCTTTCTTT. This sequence joins TRBV14 and TRBJ1-1; 8 bases align to TRBD1. Per germline, CDR1 SGHDN and CDR2 FVKESK. CDR3 length: 14 residues. The J segment lost 7 bases and the V segment lost 2 bases, leaving 6 bases of the junction unmatched.

This rearrangement joins TRBV6-5 to TRBJ1-5, with D maybe TRBD1 (5 bases). Trimming left V 3 bases short and J 2 bases short, with 11 bases between. Germline V gene data show CDR1 as MNHEY and CDR2 as SVGAGI. The CDR3 extends over 15 amino acids. CDR3 nucleotides: TGTGCCAGCAGTTATATCGGGGCCGGCAATCAGCCCCAGCATTTT. Protein sequence: CASSYIGAGNQPQHF.

This clone was detected only once. The chain is built from TRBV5-1 and TRBJ1-5, with TRBD1 identical over 10 bases. The germline V gene encodes CDR1 SGHRS and CDR2 YFSETQ. CDR3 length equals 15 residues. Germline trimming cut 2 bases from V and 7 bases from J; bases unmatched to any gene: 6. The CDR3 loop is CASSFETGGGQPQHF. The CDR3 bases are TGCGCCAGCAGCTTTGAGACAGGGGGCGGGCAGCCCCAGCATTTT.

The sample holds one count of this clone. The genes are TRBV5-1 and TRBJ2-6, with D possibly being TRBD2 (6 bases). Germline V gene data show CDR1 as SGHRS and CDR2 as YFSETQ. The CDR3 covers 15 residues. Trimming removed 4 bases from V and 2 bases from J, with 10 bases in between. The CDR3 loop is CASSTGVAGANVLTF. The CDR3 DNA reads as TGCGCCAGCAGCACGGGGGTTGCTGGGGCCAACGTCCTGACTTTC.

The chain has TRBV6-2 or TRBV6-3 and TRBJ2-3; perhaps D is TRBD1 or TRBD2 (6 bases each). CDR3 length: 15 residues. Looked up from germline, CDR1 is MNHEY and CDR2 is SVGEGT. The V and J ends lost 4 bases and 2 bases respectively, with 13 bases between them. The CDR3 sequence: CASSWGPSDTDTQYF. The CDR3, as DNA: TGTGCCAGCAGTTGGGGGCCTAGCGACACAGATACGCAGTATTTT.

The chain couples TRBV7-3 to TRBJ2-5; D is undetermined. CDR3 length: 13 residues. CDR1 is SGHTA and CDR2 is FQGTGA in the germline V gene. V was trimmed by 2 bases and J by 3 bases, leaving 7 bases between them. CDR3 loop: CASSLGGKETQYF. As DNA, the CDR3 is TGTGCCAGCAGCTTAGGTGGGAAAGAGACCCAGTACTTC.

The chain combines TRBV6-4 with TRBJ2-2; D might be TRBD2 (6 bases). Germline CDR1 and CDR2: MRHNA and SNTAGT. This CDR3 spans 12 amino acids. V was pared by 6 bases and J by 6 bases, with 8 bases between. The CDR3 loop reads CASSSGAGELFF. CDR3 coding DNA: TGTGCCAGCAGCTCGGGAGCCGGGGAGCTGTTTTTT.

The CDR3 loop reads CASSQMASQETQYF. CDR3 nucleotides: TGTGCCAGCAGCCAGATGGCCTCCCAAGAGACCCAGTACTTC. V is TRBV3-1 (or the pseudogene TRBV3-2) and J is TRBJ2-5; D gene unclear. The V gene's germline CDR1 is LGHDT and CDR2 YNNKEL (reference sequence). Trimming left V 3 bases short and J 1 base short, with 9 bases between. There are 14 residues in the CDR3.

This clone appeared a single time. V usage is TRBV6-2 or TRBV6-3 and J usage is TRBJ1-5; 7 bases match TRBD1. After removal of 5 bases from V and 2 bases from J, the junction contained 15 bases not matched to a gene. The length of the CDR3 is 18 residues. Germline-derived CDR1 and CDR2 are MNHEY and SVGEGT. The CDR3, as DNA: TGTGCCAGCAGTCAGGACCACTCTAGACAGGGAGGCAATCAGCCCCAGCATTTT. It yields the protein CASSQDHSRQGGNQPQHF.

This chain uses TRBV11-3 with TRBJ1-2, with D unclear. This CDR3 spans 14 amino acids. Trimming removed 4 bases from V and 7 bases from J, with 16 bases in between. Germline V lookup: CDR1 SGHNT, CDR2 YENEEA. The CDR3: CASSSYPPGRGYTF. The CDR3 DNA sequence: TGTGCCAGCAGCTCTTACCCCCCTGGGCGTGGCTACACCTTC.

The chain uses TRBV5-8 and TRBJ2-7, with D possibly called TRBD1 or TRBD2 (5 bases each). V dropped 7 bases and J dropped 4 bases, with 15 bases sitting between them. This CDR3 has 13 residues. Germline values: CDR1 SGHTS, CDR2 YDEGEE. This CDR3 is CASPLGRGYEQYF. The CDR3 DNA sequence: TGTGCCAGCCCCCTGGGGCGCGGGTACGAGCAGTACTTC.

The CDR3 DNA follows: TGTGCCAGCAGCTTAGGGACTAGCGGGGTGATCTACAATGAGCAGTTCTTC. It is translated as CASSLGTSGVIYNEQFF. V usage is TRBV7-3 and J usage is TRBJ2-1, with 13 nucleotides matching TRBD2. The germline V gene has CDR1 SGHTA and CDR2 FQGTGA. The V and J ends lost 2 bases and 3 bases, in that order; junction bases with no gene match: 4. This CDR3 is built from 17 residues.

The rearrangement uses TRBV12-3 or TRBV12-4 and TRBJ1-2, with unresolved D. CDR3 length: 12 amino acids. Trimming shortened V by 3 bases and J by 8 bases, and 10 bases separated the two germline ends. CDR3 region: CASSLEGDGYTF. CDR3 DNA: TGTGCCAGCAGTTTGGAGGGAGACGGCTACACCTTC.

The J gene is TRBJ1-2, the V gene TRBV3-1 (or the pseudogene TRBV3-2); 8 nucleotides match TRBD1. CDR1 LGHDT and CDR2 YNNKEL come from the germline V gene (reference sequence). This CDR3 is built from 13 residues. The junction had 8 bases not matched to a gene; V was cut back by 6 bases and J by 8 bases. The CDR3 DNA reads as TGTGCCAGCAGTCCTGACAGGGGTGTCGGCTACACCTTC. It yields the protein CASSPDRGVGYTF.

This clone was recorded only once. The chain recombines TRBV3-1 (or the pseudogene TRBV3-2) with TRBJ1-1; a weak D match, TRBD1 (6 bases). From germline, CDR1 is LGHDT and CDR2 YNNKEL (reference sequence). CDR3 length: 14 amino acids. V was clipped by 1 base and J by 0 bases, with 6 bases between them. The CDR3 region has the DNA TGTGCCAGCAGCCAAGGGACAGTGAACACTGAAGCTTTCTTT. It specifies CASSQGTVNTEAFF.

The rearrangement joins TRBV4-2 to TRBJ2-2; TRBD2 aligns across 11 bases. Germline assignment: CDR1 LGHNA and CDR2 YNFKEQ. The CDR3 totals 17 residues. The ends lost 4 bases at V and 4 bases at J; junction bases unmatched: 8. The CDR3 DNA sequence: TGTGCCAGCAGCCCCCGGACTAGCGGGTCCCCCACCGGGGAGCTGTTTTTT. Translation gives CASSPRTSGSPTGELFF.